Shown below are 3 T cell receptor beta chains from a single sample sequenced in a study of OX40 agonist ivuxolimab in advanced cancers. Receptor amplification or capture employed the immunoSEQ multiplex PCR assay. TCRdb carries this immuneACCESS record with in-frame sequences only. Its versions omit some clonotypes, under half of them owing to an unresolved V gene in the studies checked, with the rest unexplained. This sample lists some 80,000 clones; less than 90% were detected once. Clones ranked in the top ten supply 0.6% to 0.8% of the sample. This specimen consisted of CD4+ or CD8+ T cells sorted from blood, obtained in a trial of the OX40 agonist ivuxolimab. The receptors originated from an adult with an advanced solid tumor such as melanoma, head and neck, liver or kidney cancer.

J is TRBJ2-1 and V is TRBV7-2; D gene uncertain. CDR1 and CDR2 from the germline V gene are SGHTA and FQGNSA. The CDR3 loop spans 11 amino acids. V gave up 5 bases and J gave up 10 bases, with 9 bases separating them. For the CDR3, the DNA is TGTGCCAGCAGCCCAAAGTCCGAGCAGTTCTTC. Encoded protein: CASSPKSEQFF.

This clone has only a few counts. V is TRBV12-1 and J is TRBJ2-3. TRBV12-1 is marked as a pseudogene. The CDR3 extends over 15 amino acids. The CDR3 protein is CASSFVSDSTDTQYF. The CDR3 region has the DNA TGTGCCAGCAGCTTTGTTTCCGATAGCACAGATACGCAGTATTTT.

This chain links TRBV4-3 with TRBJ2-3, with a possible D match to TRBD1 (6 bases). The CDR3 length is 16 residues. V was cut by 0 bases and J by 4 bases, with 14 bases left in between. Germline CDR1 is LGHNA and CDR2 is YSLEER. CDR3 DNA: TGCGCCAGCAGCCAAGATCTGGGGGCTGGGGCAGATACGCAGTATTTT. Residues: CASSQDLGAGADTQYF.